The 31 T cell receptor beta chains listed next were all sequenced from one sample in a study of T cell responses to AZD1222 COVID-19 vaccine. Profiled with immunoSEQ multiplex PCR; TCRdb holds only in-frame clones, not every one. The sample yields roughly 120,000 clones, approximately 88% seen once. The sample was peripheral blood, taken on day 0 of AZD1222 vaccination. The receptors stem from an adult in good health.

The V and J genes are TRBV27 and TRBJ2-7; D tentatively fits TRBD1 or TRBD2 (5 bases each). Trimming took off 5 bases at V and 1 base at J, with 15 bases between the two ends. The CDR3 is 15 amino acids. Germline V gene data show CDR1 as MNHEY and CDR2 as SMNVEV (reference sequence). CDR3 nucleotides: TGTGCCAGCAGTGCCAGACCCGGGGCATCCTACGAGCAGTACTTC. Residues: CASSARPGASYEQYF.

The genes are TRBV5-6 and TRBJ2-7; 7 bases are shared with TRBD2. V dropped 3 bases and J dropped 4; count of bases not matched to a gene: 7. Germline V gene data show CDR1 as SGHDT and CDR2 as YYEEEE. The CDR3 consists of 14 residues. The CDR3 sequence is CASSYGRQSYEQYF. For the CDR3, the DNA is TGTGCCAGCAGCTACGGGAGGCAGTCGTACGAGCAGTACTTC.

The V gene is TRBV11-1, the J gene TRBJ1-2; D is undetermined. The germline V and J ends were trimmed by 5 bases and 7 bases, with 20 bases remaining between them. This CDR3 spans 15 amino acids. Germline assignment: CDR1 SGHAT and CDR2 FQDESV (reference sequence). The CDR3 region is CASSPHGEAVAGYTF. The CDR3 DNA reads TGTGCCAGCAGCCCCCACGGCGAGGCAGTGGCTGGCTACACCTTC.

The genes are TRBV9 and TRBJ2-5; 8 bases are a match to TRBD1. The CDR3 covers 16 residues. The J segment lost 5 bases and the V segment lost 3 bases, leaving 12 bases of the junction unmatched. The germline gives CDR1 SGDLS, CDR2 YYNGEE. CDR3 DNA: TGTGCCAGCAGCGAAGGACAGGGAAGTAGAGTGGAGACCCAGTACTTC. Protein sequence: CASSEGQGSRVETQYF.

The chain has TRBV19 and TRBJ2-7, with D possibly TRBD2 on 7 matching bases. This CDR3 has 15 residues. V shed 8 bases and J shed 1 base, with 18 bases lying between them. Germline loops: CDR1 LNHDA, CDR2 SQIVND (reference sequence). The CDR3 spells CASGRPRGGSYEQYF. CDR3 DNA: TGTGCCAGTGGACGCCCGAGGGGGGGTTCCTACGAGCAGTACTTC.

The sample holds one count of this clone. The chain carries TRBV7-2 and TRBJ1-2, with D possibly matching TRBD1 (5 bases). Trimming removed 6 bases at V and 1 base at J, with 15 bases between. CDR3 length equals 15 residues. Per germline, CDR1 SGHTA and CDR2 FQGNSA. DNA for the CDR3: TGTGCCAGCAGTCAAATGGGGGGGAATAACTATGGCTACACCTTC. It yields the protein CASSQMGGNNYGYTF.

This sequence joins TRBV7-8 and TRBJ1-4, with D unclear. The CDR3 spans 14 residues. V was clipped by 5 bases and J by 3 bases, with 10 bases between them. Per germline, CDR1 SGHVS and CDR2 FQNEAQ. CDR3 amino acids: CASSQGSANEKLFF. DNA for the CDR3: TGTGCCAGCAGCCAAGGGAGTGCTAATGAAAAACTGTTTTTT.

The V gene is TRBV2, the J gene TRBJ2-7; 8 bases fit TRBD2. Germline loops: CDR1 SNHLY, CDR2 FYNNEI. V shed 5 bases, J shed 4 bases, and the junction held 7 bases outside the gene matches. The CDR3 has 14 amino acids. As DNA, the CDR3 is TGTGCCAGCAGTAACAGCGGGAGAGGGTACGAGCAGTACTTC. It translates to CASSNSGRGYEQYF.

The genes are TRBV19 and TRBJ1-1, with TRBD1 matching 7 bases. Losses at the gene ends were 7 bases for V and 5 bases for J; bases not matched to a gene: 10. The CDR3 covers 14 residues. From germline, CDR1 is LNHDA and CDR2 SQIVND (reference sequence). In DNA, the CDR3 is TGTGCCAGTATTGACAGGGCGGGGTATACTGAAGCTTTCTTT. This gives the protein CASIDRAGYTEAFF.

The chain couples TRBV30 to TRBJ1-6; D gene ambiguous. V lost 5 bases to trimming and J lost 6 bases, with 17 bases between them. The CDR3 spans 15 residues. Germline lookup yields CDR1 GTSNPN and CDR2 SVGIG (reference sequence). The CDR3 protein is CAWAGGRRINSPLHF. DNA for the CDR3: TGTGCCTGGGCGGGAGGCAGACGGATTAATTCACCCCTCCACTTT.

This rearrangement joins TRBV5-1 to TRBJ1-5, with 9 bases lining up with TRBD1. Germline trimming cut 4 bases from V and 6 bases from J; bases unmatched to any gene: 2. The CDR3 totals 13 residues. The germline CDR1 and CDR2 sequences are SGHRS and YFSETQ. The CDR3 sequence: CASSPQGAQPQHF. In DNA form, the CDR3 reads TGCGCCAGCAGCCCACAGGGGGCTCAGCCCCAGCATTTT.

The J gene is TRBJ1-4, the V gene TRBV19; 8 nucleotides align to TRBD1. CDR1 LNHDA and CDR2 SQIVND come from the germline V gene (reference sequence). The CDR3 covers 15 residues. J was trimmed by 5 bases and V by 10 bases; bases with no gene match: 12. The chain's CDR3 is CATNSRDRLNEKLFF. Written as DNA, the CDR3 is TGTGCCACCAACTCCCGGGACAGGTTAAATGAAAAACTGTTTTTT.

Only one count was recorded for this clone. V and J are TRBV28 and TRBJ1-2; no reliable D call. Trimming stripped 3 bases from V and 3 bases from J, with 5 bases between. The CDR3 totals 12 residues. The germline V gene encodes CDR1 MDHEN and CDR2 SYDVKM. For the CDR3, the DNA is TGTGCCAGCAGTTTGGCCGACTATGGCTACACCTTC. It encodes CASSLADYGYTF.

The V gene is TRBV3-1 (or the pseudogene TRBV3-2), the J gene TRBJ1-1, with 7 nucleotides matching TRBD1. The CDR3 is 15 residues long. CDR1 is LGHDT, CDR2 YNNKEL, per germline (reference sequence). Trimming cost V 6 bases and J 5 bases; bases outside gene matches: 12. The CDR3 region is CASRTGGGGGTEAFF. In DNA, the CDR3 is TGTGCCAGCAGAACCGGAGGGGGCGGAGGAACTGAAGCTTTCTTT.

The genes are TRBV10-3 and TRBJ2-7; no firm D call. V was shortened by 0 bases and J by 9 bases, with 6 bases between the two germline ends. CDR3 length equals 11 residues. Germline assignment: CDR1 ENHRY and CDR2 SYGVKD. As DNA, the CDR3 is TGTGCCATCAGTGAGTCGGTAGGGCAGTACTTC. Residues: CAISESVGQYF.

The chain has TRBV6-5 and TRBJ2-2; D not certain. Per the germline V gene, CDR1 is MNHEY and CDR2 is SVGAGI. The CDR3 consists of 15 residues. V lost 2 bases to trimming and J lost 2 bases, with 9 bases between them. CDR3 nucleotide sequence: TGTGCCAGCAGTTACATAGGCTTCAACACCGGGGAGCTGTTTTTT. Its translation is CASSYIGFNTGELFF.

This clone was seen just once. The chain links TRBV4-3 to TRBJ1-6, with TRBD1 as a possible D gene (6 bases). V gave up 3 bases and J gave up 8 bases, with 14 bases separating them. In germline, CDR1 is LGHNA, CDR2 YSLEER. The CDR3 is 15 residues long. For the CDR3, the DNA is TGCGCCAGCAGCCACCGGTCAAGGGGGGATTCACCCCTCCACTTT. This sequence encodes CASSHRSRGDSPLHF.

The chain employs TRBV10-3 and TRBJ2-1; D gene unclear. Looked up from germline, CDR1 is ENHRY and CDR2 is SYGVKD. V lost 3 bases, J lost 7 bases, and 7 bases lay in between. There are 12 residues in the CDR3. The CDR3 reads CAISDVGNEQFF. The CDR3 DNA is TGTGCCATCAGTGATGTTGGGAATGAGCAGTTCTTC.

The chain links TRBV13 to TRBJ2-5; 9 bases align to TRBD1. Germline V CDR1 and CDR2: PRHDT, FYEKMQ (reference sequence). This CDR3 is 16 amino acids long. J was trimmed by 3 bases and V by 5 bases; bases with no gene match: 10. The CDR3 spells CASSPRTGVIEETQYF. CDR3 in DNA: TGTGCCAGCAGCCCCCGGACAGGGGTCATCGAAGAGACCCAGTACTTC.

Here the CDR3 DNA reads TGTGCCAGCAGCTTAATGGGGGCTGACACTGAAGCTTTCTTT. Translation: CASSLMGADTEAFF. The chain is built from TRBV7-9 and TRBJ1-1; tentatively, D is TRBD1 (6 bases). The CDR3 contains 14 residues. Germline V gene sequence: CDR1 SEHNR, CDR2 FQNEAQ (reference sequence). V gave up 2 bases and J gave up 3 bases, with 10 bases separating them.

This chain links TRBV24-1 with TRBJ1-5, with D perhaps TRBD1 (5 bases). The V end was cut by 6 bases, the J end by 6 bases, with 11 bases between. Germline CDR1 is KGHDR and CDR2 is SFDVKD. The CDR3 extends over 13 amino acids. CDR3 sequence: CATSLGEGQPQHF. DNA for the CDR3: TGTGCCACCAGTTTAGGGGAAGGTCAGCCCCAGCATTTT.

V gene TRBV7-9 combines with J gene TRBJ2-5; D is unclear. V dropped 7 bases and J dropped 7 bases, with 16 bases sitting between them. The CDR3 has 13 amino acids. The germline gives CDR1 SEHNR, CDR2 FQNEAQ (reference sequence). The CDR3, as DNA: TGTGCCAGCACCTCCCTCGAGGCCGGGACCCAGTACTTC. Translated, it gives CASTSLEAGTQYF.

This clone qualifies as medium-sized (0.01 to 0.1%). The chain carries TRBV7-9 and TRBJ1-1, with D possibly TRBD1 on 5 matching bases. In germline, CDR1 is SEHNR, CDR2 FQNEAQ (reference sequence). V was cut by 2 bases and J by 5 bases, with 18 bases left in between. The CDR3 totals 16 residues. The CDR3 here is CASSLHLLRGYTEAFF. DNA for the CDR3: TGTGCCAGCAGCTTACACCTCCTAAGGGGTTATACTGAAGCTTTCTTT. The whole variable domain, remainder taken from reference TRBV7-9 and TRBJ1-1, is DTGVSQNPRHKITKRGQNVTFRCDPISEHNRLYWYRQTLGQGPEFLTYFQNEAQLEKSRLLSDRFSAERPKGSFSTLEIQRTEQGDSAMYLCASSLHLLRGYTEAFFGQGTRLTVV.

This chain joins TRBV29-1 and TRBJ2-3; D remains ambiguous. The CDR3 sequence is 12 residues long. The germline gives CDR1 SQVTM, CDR2 ANQGSEA. V lost 5 bases to trimming and J lost 6 bases, with 12 bases between them. Here the CDR3 reads CSVRMTHDTQYF. The CDR3, as DNA: TGCAGCGTTCGAATGACACACGATACGCAGTATTTT.

This rearrangement joins TRBV19 to TRBJ2-3, with D uncertain. The CDR3 contains 15 residues. Germline V gives CDR1 LNHDA, CDR2 SQIVND (reference sequence). The V end lost 9 bases, the J end lost 6 bases, and 22 bases lay between the germline ends. The CDR3 spells CASTKGLGLMDTQYF. As DNA, the CDR3 is TGTGCCAGCACCAAGGGTTTAGGGTTGATGGATACGCAGTATTTT.

This rearrangement joins TRBV30 to TRBJ1-6; TRBD1 might be the D (6 bases). Per the germline V gene, CDR1 is GTSNPN and CDR2 is SVGIG (reference sequence). V lost 8 bases and J 14 bases, leaving 13 bases between the germline ends. The CDR3 covers 10 residues. CDR3 nucleotides: TGTGCCACCGAACAGGGCGCCCTCCACTTT. Its translation is CATEQGALHF.

The chain has TRBV19 and TRBJ1-5, with a tentative D call TRBD1 (5 bases). Trimming took off 3 bases at V and 6 bases at J, with 15 bases between the two ends. CDR1 is LNHDA and CDR2 is SQIVND in the germline V gene (reference sequence). This CDR3 spans 15 amino acids. CDR3 amino acids: CASSIVWGGRQPQHF. As DNA, the CDR3 is TGTGCCAGTAGTATTGTTTGGGGGGGTCGTCAGCCCCAGCATTTT. Based on the CDR3 plus reference TRBV19 and TRBJ1-5, the full variable domain is DGGITQSPKYLFRKEGQNVTLSCEQNLNHDAMYWYRQDPGQGLRLIYYSQIVNDFQKGDIAEGYSVSREKKESFPLTVTSAQKNPTAFYLCASSIVWGGRQPQHFGDGTRLSIL.

This clone has a single count. The J gene is TRBJ2-1, the V gene TRBV30, with D perhaps TRBD1 (5 bases). The length of the CDR3 is 17 residues. V shed 3 bases and J shed 7 bases, with 25 bases lying between them. Germline V gene data show CDR1 as GTSNPN and CDR2 as SVGIG (reference sequence). The CDR3 spells CAWSLIMDHRSLNEQFF. Here the CDR3 DNA reads TGTGCCTGGAGCCTAATCATGGACCACAGGTCTCTTAATGAGCAGTTCTTC.

The rearrangement links TRBV19 to TRBJ2-4; 8 nucleotides agree with TRBD2. The CDR3 is made up of 14 amino acids. After removal of 7 bases from V and 5 bases from J, the junction contained 7 bases not matched to a gene. The V gene's germline CDR1 is LNHDA and CDR2 SQIVND (reference sequence). DNA of the CDR3: TGTGCCAGTACCTGGACAGCGGGGGAAAACATTCAGTACTTC. Translated, it gives CASTWTAGENIQYF.

This sequence joins TRBV11-2 and TRBJ1-5, with D perhaps TRBD1 (5 bases). CDR3 length: 15 residues. From germline, CDR1 is SGHAT and CDR2 FQNNGV. V lost 0 bases and J 4 bases, leaving 10 bases between the germline ends. The CDR3 nucleotides are TGTGCCAGCAGCTTAGATCAGGGAACTAATCAGCCCCAGCATTTT. It specifies CASSLDQGTNQPQHF. Using reference TRBV11-2 and TRBJ1-5 for the parts outside the CDR3, the full variable domain is EAGVAQSPRYKIIEKRQSVAFWCNPISGHATLYWYQQILGQGPKLLIQFQNNGVVDDSQLPKDRFSAERLKGVDSTLKIQPAKLEDSAVYLCASSLDQGTNQPQHFGDGTRLSIL.

V and J are TRBV30 and TRBJ2-1; D perhaps matches TRBD1 (6 bases). Trimming left V 0 bases short and J 5 bases short, with 11 bases between. The germline gives CDR1 GTSNPN, CDR2 SVGIG (reference sequence). The CDR3 extends over 14 amino acids. The CDR3 region has the DNA TGTGCCTGGAGTGTAATGGCAGGGGACAATGAGCAGTTCTTC. Protein: CAWSVMAGDNEQFF.